This TCR beta chain stems from a study of blood T cell repertoires in COVID-19. Study-level information: From the United States, Italy and Spain came samples of acute and convalescent COVID-19.

In the authors' workflow: Nucleated cell number was recorded as an estimate derived from reference gene primer amplification. TCRdb's copy holds only in-frame clones and misses some; the assay was immunoSEQ multiplex PCR. V and J calls and clone size come straight from that table; D and trimming were deduced from the DNA. The sample holds 160,000 or so clones, 89% seen once. The TCR originated in a man aged 55 to 70 with acute or convalescent COVID-19. The sample was peripheral blood.

The CDR3 reads CASTWGGLGTYNEQFF. As DNA, the CDR3 is TGCGCCAGCACCTGGGGGGGGCTAGGAACCTACAATGAGCAGTTCTTC. J is TRBJ2-1 and V is TRBV5-1, with D possibly being TRBD2 (7 bases). CDR3 length: 16 residues. Germline V lookup: CDR1 SGHRS, CDR2 YFSETQ. The V and J ends lost 6 bases and 2 bases respectively, with 18 bases between them. The whole variable domain, remainder taken from reference TRBV5-1 and TRBJ2-1, is KAGVTQTPRYLIKTRGQQVTLSCSPISGHRSVSWYQQTPGQGLQFLFEYFSETQRNKGNFPGRFSGRQFSNSRSEMNVSTLELGDSALYLCASTWGGLGTYNEQFFGPGTRLTVL.